This TCR beta chain was identified in a study of shared clonotypes between healthy human individuals. The study, taken as a whole, reports: Apart from blood, nothing was sampled; tissue repertoires likely differ.

As regards this clone: Antigen unknown.

The naive CD8 fraction comprised CD45RO-negative cells positively selected for CCR7 and excluded terminally differentiated effector memory CD45RA+ cells. Per the study methods: Without quality scores, immunoSEQ junctional reads could not be filtered like full-length reads. Measured with immunoSEQ multiplex PCR; TCRdb has only the in-frame clones, and not every one. V, J and clone size reflect that table, while D and trimming were determined from the DNA. The table has roughly 2.1 million clones, approximately 94% seen once; the top ten hold approximately 1.7%. The CDR3 totals 18 residues. V was trimmed by 4 bases and J by 10 bases, leaving 29 bases between them. Germline-derived CDR1 and CDR2 are MDHEN and SYDVKM.

Sequenced input: naive CD8+ T cells from PBMCs. The sequence came from a man younger than 30 in good health. Some clones in this sample may be carry-over from other donors' samples. J is TRBJ2-1 and V is TRBV28; TRBD2 might be the D (5 bases). The CDR3 here is CASSSLFTAGPIPGEQFF. CDR3 bases: TGTGCCAGCAGTTCCCTTTTCACTGCGGGCCCCATCCCGGGGGAGCAGTTCTTC.